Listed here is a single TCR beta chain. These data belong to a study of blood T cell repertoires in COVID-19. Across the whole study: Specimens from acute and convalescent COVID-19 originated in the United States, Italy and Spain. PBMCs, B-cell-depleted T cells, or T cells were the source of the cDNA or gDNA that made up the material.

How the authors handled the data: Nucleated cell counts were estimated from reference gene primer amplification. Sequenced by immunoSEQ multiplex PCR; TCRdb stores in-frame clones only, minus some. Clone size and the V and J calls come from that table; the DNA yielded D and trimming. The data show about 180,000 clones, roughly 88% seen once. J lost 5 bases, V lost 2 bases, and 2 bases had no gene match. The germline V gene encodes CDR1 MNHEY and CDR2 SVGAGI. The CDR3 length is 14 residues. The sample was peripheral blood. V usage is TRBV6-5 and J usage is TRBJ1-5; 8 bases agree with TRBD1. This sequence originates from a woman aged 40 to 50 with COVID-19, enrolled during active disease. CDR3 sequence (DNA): TGTGCCAGCAGTTACAACAGGGGGTATCAGCCCCAGCATTTT. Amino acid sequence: CASSYNRGYQPQHF.